The source of this T cell receptor (beta chain) is a study of monozygotic twins with inflammatory bowel disease. Germline V gene lookup returns CDR1 SGHVS and CDR2 FQNEAQ. This CDR3 contains 15 residues. Study conclusions and caveats: Twins with IBD had fewer clonotypes in common with others than healthy twins, particularly during disease activity. T cell subtypes that differed could not be told apart. Patient repertoires may carry noise from differing immunosuppressive treatments.

UMIs containing a 6-nucleotide sample barcode were added via template switching. Reanalyzing the 5' RACE reads, TCRdb keeps one entry per CDR3 protein, without DNA. This table lists approximately 200,000 distinct CDR3 sequences. Of note for this clonotype: The target antigen is unknown.

The sample consisted of blood. This TCR came from a human donor with ulcerative colitis or Crohn's disease, or a healthy co-twin of an affected twin (not recorded which). This chain connects TRBV7-8 to TRBJ2-3. The CDR3 spells CASSLRRTNTDTQYF.